This T cell receptor beta chain was found in a study of blood T cell repertoires in COVID-19. Method: immunoSEQ multiplex PCR; TCRdb's copy keeps in-frame clones and lacks some. Among a few hundred thousand clones listed, 75% to 90% were seen once. The source of this sequence is a man between 18 and 29 years old with active or convalescent COVID-19. The sequencing input was peripheral blood.

The CDR3 here is CASGGQDAYEQYF. The CDR3 DNA is TGTGCCAGCGGGGGACAGGATGCCTACGAGCAGTACTTC. The rearrangement uses TRBV28 and TRBJ2-7; TRBD1 agrees at 8 bases. The CDR3 sequence is 13 residues long. The V segment lost 8 bases and the J segment 2 bases; nucleotides outside the gene matches: 5. The germline CDR1 and CDR2 sequences are MDHEN and SYDVKM.